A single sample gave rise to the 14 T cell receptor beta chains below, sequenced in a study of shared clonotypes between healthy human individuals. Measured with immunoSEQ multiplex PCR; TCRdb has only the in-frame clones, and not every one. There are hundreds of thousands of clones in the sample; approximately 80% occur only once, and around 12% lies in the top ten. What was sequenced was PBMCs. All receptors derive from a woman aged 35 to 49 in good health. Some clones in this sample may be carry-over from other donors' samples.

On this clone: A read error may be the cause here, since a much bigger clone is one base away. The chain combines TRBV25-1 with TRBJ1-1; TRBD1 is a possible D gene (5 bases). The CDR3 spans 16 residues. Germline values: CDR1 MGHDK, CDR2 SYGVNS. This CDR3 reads CASSEESTGETTGAFF. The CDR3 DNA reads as TGTGCCAGCAGTGAAGAAAGCACAGGAGAGACCACTGGAGCTTTCTTT.

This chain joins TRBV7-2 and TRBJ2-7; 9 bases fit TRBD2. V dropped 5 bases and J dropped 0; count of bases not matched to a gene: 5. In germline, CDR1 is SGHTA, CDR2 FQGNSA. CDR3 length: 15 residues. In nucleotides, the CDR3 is TGTGCCAGCAGCCGCCTTAGCGGGAGCTCCTACGAGCAGTACTTC. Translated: CASSRLSGSSYEQYF.

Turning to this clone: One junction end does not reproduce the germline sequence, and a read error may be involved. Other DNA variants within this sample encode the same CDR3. CDR3 loop: CASRPTSGSTDTQYF. The CDR3 region has the DNA TGCGCCAGCAGACCGACTAGCGGCTCCACAGATACGCAGTATTTT. The chain employs TRBV5-4 and TRBJ2-3, with 9 bases matching TRBD2. Germline V gene lookup returns CDR1 SGHNT and CDR2 YYREEE (reference sequence). The CDR3 length is 15 residues.

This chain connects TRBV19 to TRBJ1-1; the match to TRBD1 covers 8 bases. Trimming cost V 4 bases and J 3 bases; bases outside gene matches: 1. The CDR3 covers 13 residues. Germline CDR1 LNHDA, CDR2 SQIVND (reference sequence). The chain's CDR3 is CASSKDRDTEAFF. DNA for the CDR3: TGTGCCAGTAGTAAGGACAGGGACACTGAAGCTTTCTTT.

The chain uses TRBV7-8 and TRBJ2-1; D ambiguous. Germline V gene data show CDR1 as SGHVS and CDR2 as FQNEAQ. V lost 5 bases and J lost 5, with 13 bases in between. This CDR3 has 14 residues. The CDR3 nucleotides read TGTGCCAGCAGCCCCCGGACCCTGAACAATGAGCAGTTCTTC. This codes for CASSPRTLNNEQFF.

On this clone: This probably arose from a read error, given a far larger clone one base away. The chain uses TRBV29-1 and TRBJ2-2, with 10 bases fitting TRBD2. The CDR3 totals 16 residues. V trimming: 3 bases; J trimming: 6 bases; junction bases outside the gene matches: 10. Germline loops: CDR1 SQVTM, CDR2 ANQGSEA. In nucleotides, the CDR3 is TGCAGCGTTGAGGCTAGCGGGAGCCTCTTGTCCGGGGAGCTGTTTTTT. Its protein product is CSVEASGSLLSGELFF.

The CDR3 sequence is CASSLRTSGSYEQYF. In nucleotides, the CDR3 is TGTGCCAGCAGCTTACGGACTAGCGGGAGTTACGAGCAGTACTTC. The chain recombines TRBV7-9 with TRBJ2-7, with 13 bases identical to TRBD2. V gave up 2 bases and J gave up 4 bases; unmatched junction bases: 2. The CDR3 consists of 15 residues. Per the germline V gene, CDR1 is SEHNR and CDR2 is FQNEAQ (reference sequence).

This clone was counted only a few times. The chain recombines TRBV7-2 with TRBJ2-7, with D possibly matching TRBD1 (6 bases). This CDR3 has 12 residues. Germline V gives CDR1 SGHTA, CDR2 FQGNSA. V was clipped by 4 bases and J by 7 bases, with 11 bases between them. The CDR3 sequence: CASSSSTGEQYF. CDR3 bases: TGTGCCAGCAGCTCCTCAACAGGGGAGCAGTACTTC. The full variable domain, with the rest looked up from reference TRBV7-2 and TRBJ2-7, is GAGVSQSPSNKVTEKGKDVELRCDPISGHTALYWYRQSLGQGLEFLIYFQGNSAPDKSGLPSDRFSAERTGGSVSTLTIQRTQQEDSAVYLCASSSSTGEQYFGPGTRLTVT.

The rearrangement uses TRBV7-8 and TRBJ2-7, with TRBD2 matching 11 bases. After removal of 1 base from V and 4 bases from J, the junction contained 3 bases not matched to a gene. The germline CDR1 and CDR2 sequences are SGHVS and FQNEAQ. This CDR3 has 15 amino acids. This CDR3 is CASSLGASGRYEQYF. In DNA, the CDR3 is TGTGCCAGCAGCTTAGGGGCTAGCGGGAGGTACGAGCAGTACTTC.

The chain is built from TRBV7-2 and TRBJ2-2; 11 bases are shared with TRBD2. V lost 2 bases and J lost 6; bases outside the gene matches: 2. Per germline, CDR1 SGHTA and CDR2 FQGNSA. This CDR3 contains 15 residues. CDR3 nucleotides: TGTGCCAGCAGCTTAACTAGCGGGAGTGCCGGGGAGCTGTTTTTT. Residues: CASSLTSGSAGELFF.

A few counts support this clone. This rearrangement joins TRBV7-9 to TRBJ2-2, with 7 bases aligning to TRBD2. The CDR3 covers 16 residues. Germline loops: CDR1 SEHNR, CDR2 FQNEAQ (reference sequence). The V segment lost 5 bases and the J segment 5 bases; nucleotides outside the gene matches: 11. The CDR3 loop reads CASSLGEGGWTGELFF. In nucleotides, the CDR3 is TGTGCCAGCAGCCTAGGGGAGGGAGGATGGACCGGGGAGCTGTTTTTT.

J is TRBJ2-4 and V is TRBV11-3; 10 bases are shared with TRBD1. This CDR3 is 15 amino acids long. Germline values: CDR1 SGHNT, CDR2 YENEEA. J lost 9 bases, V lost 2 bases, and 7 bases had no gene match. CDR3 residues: CASSLPWDRGPIQYF. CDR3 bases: TGTGCCAGCAGCTTACCCTGGGACAGGGGACCCATTCAGTACTTC. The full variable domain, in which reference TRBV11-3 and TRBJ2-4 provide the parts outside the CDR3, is EAGVVQSPRYKIIEKKQPVAFWCNPISGHNTLYWYLQNLGQGPELLIRYENEEAVDDSQLPKDRFSAERLKGVDSTLKIQPAELGDSAVYLCASSLPWDRGPIQYFGAGTRLSVL.

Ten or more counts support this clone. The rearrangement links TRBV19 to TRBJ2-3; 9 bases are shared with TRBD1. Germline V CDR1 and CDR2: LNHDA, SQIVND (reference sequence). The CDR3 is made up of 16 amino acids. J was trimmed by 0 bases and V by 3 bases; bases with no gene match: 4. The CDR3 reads CASSILGTGSTDTQYF. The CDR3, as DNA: TGTGCCAGTAGTATTTTGGGGACAGGGAGCACAGATACGCAGTATTTT. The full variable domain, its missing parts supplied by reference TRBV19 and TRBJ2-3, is DGGITQSPKYLFRKEGQNVTLSCEQNLNHDAMYWYRQDPGQGLRLIYYSQIVNDFQKGDIAEGYSVSREKKESFPLTVTSAQKNPTAFYLCASSILGTGSTDTQYFGPGTRLTVL.

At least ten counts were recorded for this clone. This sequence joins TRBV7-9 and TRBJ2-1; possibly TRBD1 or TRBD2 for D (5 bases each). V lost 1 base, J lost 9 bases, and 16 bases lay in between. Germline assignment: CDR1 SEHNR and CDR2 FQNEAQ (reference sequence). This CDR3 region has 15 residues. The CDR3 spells CASSLDLTRGGEQFF. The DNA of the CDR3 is TGTGCCAGCAGCTTAGACCTCACCCGGGGCGGTGAGCAGTTCTTC.